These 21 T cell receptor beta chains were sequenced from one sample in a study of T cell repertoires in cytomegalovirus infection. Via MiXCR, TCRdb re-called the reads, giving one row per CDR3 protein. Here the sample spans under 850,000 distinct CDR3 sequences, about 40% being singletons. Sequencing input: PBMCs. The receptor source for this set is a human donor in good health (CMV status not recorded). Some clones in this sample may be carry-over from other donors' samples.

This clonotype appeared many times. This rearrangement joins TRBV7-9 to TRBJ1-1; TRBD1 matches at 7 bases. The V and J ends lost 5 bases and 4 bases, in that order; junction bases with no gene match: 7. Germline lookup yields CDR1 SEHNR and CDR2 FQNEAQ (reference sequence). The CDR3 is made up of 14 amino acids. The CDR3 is CASSVRGQGTEAFF. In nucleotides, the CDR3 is TGTGCCAGCAGCGTAAGGGGGCAGGGCACTGAAGCTTTCTTT.

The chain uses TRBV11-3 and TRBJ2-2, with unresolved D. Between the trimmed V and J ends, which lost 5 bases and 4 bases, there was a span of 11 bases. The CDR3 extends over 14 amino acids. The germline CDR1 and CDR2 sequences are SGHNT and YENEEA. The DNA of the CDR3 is TGTGCCAGCAGCCCCCCCGCTAGCACCGGGGAGCTGTTTTTT. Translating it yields CASSPPASTGELFF.

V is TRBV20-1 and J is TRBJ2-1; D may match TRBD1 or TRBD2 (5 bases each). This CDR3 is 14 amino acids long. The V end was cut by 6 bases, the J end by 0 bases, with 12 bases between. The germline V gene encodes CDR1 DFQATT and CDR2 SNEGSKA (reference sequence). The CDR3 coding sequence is TGCAGTGCCGGGACCCGCCGCTCCTACAATGAGCAGTTCTTC. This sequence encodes CSAGTRRSYNEQFF.

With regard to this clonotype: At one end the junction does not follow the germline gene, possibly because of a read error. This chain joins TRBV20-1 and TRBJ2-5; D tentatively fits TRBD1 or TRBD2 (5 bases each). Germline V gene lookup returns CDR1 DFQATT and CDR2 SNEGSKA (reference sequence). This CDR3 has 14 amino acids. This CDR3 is CSARKVGGGESQYF. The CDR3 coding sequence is TGCAGTGCTAGGAAAGTGGGTGGGGGAGAGTCCCAGTACTTC.

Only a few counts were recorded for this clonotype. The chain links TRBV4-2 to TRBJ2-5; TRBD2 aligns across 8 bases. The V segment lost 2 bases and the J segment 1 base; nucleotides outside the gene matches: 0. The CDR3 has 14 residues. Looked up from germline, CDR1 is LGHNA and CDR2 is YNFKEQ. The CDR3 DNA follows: TGTGCCAGCAGCCAACGGGGGGGCCAAGAGACCCAGTACTTC. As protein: CASSQRGGQETQYF.

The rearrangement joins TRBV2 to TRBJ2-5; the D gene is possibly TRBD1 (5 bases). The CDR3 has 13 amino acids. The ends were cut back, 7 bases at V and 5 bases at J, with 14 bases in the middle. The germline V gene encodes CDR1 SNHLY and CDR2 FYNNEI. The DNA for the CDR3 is TGTGCCAGCATAAGGCAGGGAACCGAGACCCAGTACTTC. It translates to CASIRQGTETQYF. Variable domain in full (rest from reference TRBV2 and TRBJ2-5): EPEVTQTPSHQVTQMGQEVILRCVPISNHLYFYWYRQILGQKVEFLVSFYNNEISEKSEIFDDQFSVERPDGSNFTLKIRSTKLEDSAMYFCASIRQGTETQYFGPGTRLLVL.

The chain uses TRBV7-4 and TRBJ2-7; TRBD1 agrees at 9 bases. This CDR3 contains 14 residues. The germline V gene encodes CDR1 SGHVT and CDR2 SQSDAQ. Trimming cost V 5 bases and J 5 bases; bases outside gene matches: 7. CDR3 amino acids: CASSPGQGLNEQYF. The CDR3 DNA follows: TGTGCCAGCAGCCCGGGACAGGGATTGAACGAGCAGTACTTC. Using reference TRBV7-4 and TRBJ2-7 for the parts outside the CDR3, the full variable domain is GAGVSQSPRYKVAKRGRDVALRCDSISGHVTLYWYRQTLGQGSEVLTYSQSDAQRDKSGRPSGRFSAERPERSVSTLKIQRTEQGDSAVYLCASSPGQGLNEQYFGPGTRLTVT.

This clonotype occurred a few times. The CDR3 DNA follows: TGTGCCAGCAGCCCTCCCGCCGGGACACACTACGAGCAGTACTTC. Translated, it gives CASSPPAGTHYEQYF. The chain links TRBV7-4 to TRBJ2-7, with TRBD1 as a possible D gene (6 bases). CDR1 and CDR2 from the germline V gene are SGHVT and SQSDAQ. CDR3 length equals 15 residues. Trimming took off 5 bases at V and 3 bases at J, with 17 bases between the two ends.

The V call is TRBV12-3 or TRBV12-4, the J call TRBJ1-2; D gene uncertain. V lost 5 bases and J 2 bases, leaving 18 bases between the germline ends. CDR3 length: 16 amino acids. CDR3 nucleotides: TGTGCCAGCAGTCTGGACGGAGCTACACAGAACTATGGCTACACCTTC. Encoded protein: CASSLDGATQNYGYTF.

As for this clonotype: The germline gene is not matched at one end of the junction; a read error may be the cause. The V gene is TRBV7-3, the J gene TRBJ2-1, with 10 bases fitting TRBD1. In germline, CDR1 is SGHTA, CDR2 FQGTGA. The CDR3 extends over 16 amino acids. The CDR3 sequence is CASSLVGTGVDKEQFF. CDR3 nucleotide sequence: TGTGCCAGCAGCTTAGTCGGGACAGGGGTCGACAAGGAGCAGTTCTTC.

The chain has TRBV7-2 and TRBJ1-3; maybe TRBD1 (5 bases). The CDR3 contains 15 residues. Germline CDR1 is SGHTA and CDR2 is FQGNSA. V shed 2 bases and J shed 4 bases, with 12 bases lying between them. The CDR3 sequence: CASSLIMQGGNTIYF. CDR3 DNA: TGTGCCAGCAGCTTAATTATGCAGGGAGGAAACACCATATATTTT.

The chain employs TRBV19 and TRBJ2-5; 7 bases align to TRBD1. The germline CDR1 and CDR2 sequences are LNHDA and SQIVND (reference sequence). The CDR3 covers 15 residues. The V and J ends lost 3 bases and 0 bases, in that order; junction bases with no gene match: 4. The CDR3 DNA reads TGTGCCAGTAGTATCGGACAGGCTAACCAAGAGACCCAGTACTTC. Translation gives CASSIGQANQETQYF. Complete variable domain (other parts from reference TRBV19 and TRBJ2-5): DGGITQSPKYLFRKEGQNVTLSCEQNLNHDAMYWYRQDPGQGLRLIYYSQIVNDFQKGDIAEGYSVSREKKESFPLTVTSAQKNPTAFYLCASSIGQANQETQYFGPGTRLLVL.

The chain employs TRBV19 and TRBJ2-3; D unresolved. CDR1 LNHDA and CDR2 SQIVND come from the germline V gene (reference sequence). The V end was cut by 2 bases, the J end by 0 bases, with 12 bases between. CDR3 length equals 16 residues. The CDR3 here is CASSIPGGASTDTQYF. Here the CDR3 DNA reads TGTGCCAGTAGTATACCGGGTGGTGCTAGCACAGATACGCAGTATTTT. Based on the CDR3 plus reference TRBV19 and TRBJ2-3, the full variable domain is DGGITQSPKYLFRKEGQNVTLSCEQNLNHDAMYWYRQDPGQGLRLIYYSQIVNDFQKGDIAEGYSVSREKKESFPLTVTSAQKNPTAFYLCASSIPGGASTDTQYFGPGTRLTVL.

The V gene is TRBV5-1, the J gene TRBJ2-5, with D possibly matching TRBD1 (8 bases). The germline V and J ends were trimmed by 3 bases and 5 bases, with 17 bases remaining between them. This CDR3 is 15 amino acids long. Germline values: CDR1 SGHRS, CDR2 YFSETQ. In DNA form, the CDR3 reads TGCGCCAGCAGCTCAGGGGGCGCGGGGGCCGAGACCCAGTACTTC. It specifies CASSSGGAGAETQYF. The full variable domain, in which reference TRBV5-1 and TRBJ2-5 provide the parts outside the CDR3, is KAGVTQTPRYLIKTRGQQVTLSCSPISGHRSVSWYQQTPGQGLQFLFEYFSETQRNKGNFPGRFSGRQFSNSRSEMNVSTLELGDSALYLCASSSGGAGAETQYFGPGTRLLVL.

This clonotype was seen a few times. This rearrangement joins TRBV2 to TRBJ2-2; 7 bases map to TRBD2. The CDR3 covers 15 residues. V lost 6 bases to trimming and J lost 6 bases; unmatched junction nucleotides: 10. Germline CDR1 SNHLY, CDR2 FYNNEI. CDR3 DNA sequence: TGTGCCAGCAGGGCCGGGACTATAAGCGCCGGGGAGCTGTTTTTT. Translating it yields CASRAGTISAGELFF.

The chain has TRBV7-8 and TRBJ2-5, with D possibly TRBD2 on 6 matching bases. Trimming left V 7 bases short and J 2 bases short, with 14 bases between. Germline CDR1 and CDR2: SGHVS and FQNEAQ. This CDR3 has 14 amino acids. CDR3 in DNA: TGTGCCAGCACCGCGGGGCGGTATCAAGAGACCCAGTACTTC. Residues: CASTAGRYQETQYF.

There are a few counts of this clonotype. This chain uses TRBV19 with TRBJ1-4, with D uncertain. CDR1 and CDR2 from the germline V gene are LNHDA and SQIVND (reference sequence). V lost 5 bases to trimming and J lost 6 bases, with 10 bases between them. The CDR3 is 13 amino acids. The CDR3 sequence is CASSVGMDEKLFF. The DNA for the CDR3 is TGTGCCAGTAGTGTGGGTATGGATGAAAAACTGTTTTTT.

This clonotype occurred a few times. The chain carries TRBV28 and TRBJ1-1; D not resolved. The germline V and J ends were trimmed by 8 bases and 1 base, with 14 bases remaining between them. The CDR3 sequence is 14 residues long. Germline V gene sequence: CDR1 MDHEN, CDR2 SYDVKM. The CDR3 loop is CASGDRRQNTEAFF. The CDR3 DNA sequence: TGTGCCAGCGGGGATCGACGGCAGAACACTGAAGCTTTCTTT.

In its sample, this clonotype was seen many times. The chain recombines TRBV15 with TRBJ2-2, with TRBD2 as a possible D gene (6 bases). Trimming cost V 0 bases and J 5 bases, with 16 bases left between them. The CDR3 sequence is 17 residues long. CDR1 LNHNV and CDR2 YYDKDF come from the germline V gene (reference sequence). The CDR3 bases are TGTGCCACCAGCAGAGATTATTCCGGGGGACGAACCGGGGAGCTGTTTTTT. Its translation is CATSRDYSGGRTGELFF.

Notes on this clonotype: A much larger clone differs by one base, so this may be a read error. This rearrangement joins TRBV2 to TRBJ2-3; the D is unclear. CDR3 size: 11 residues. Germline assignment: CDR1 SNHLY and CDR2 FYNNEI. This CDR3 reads CDVSERDTQYF. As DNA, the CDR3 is TGTGACGTATCAGAGAGAGATACGCAGTATTTT.

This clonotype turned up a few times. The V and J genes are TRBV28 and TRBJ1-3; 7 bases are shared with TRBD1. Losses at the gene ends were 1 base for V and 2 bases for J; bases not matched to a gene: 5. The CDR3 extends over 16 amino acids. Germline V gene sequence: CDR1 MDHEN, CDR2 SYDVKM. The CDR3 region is CASSLSGQGAGNTIYF. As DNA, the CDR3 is TGTGCCAGCAGTTTATCGGGGCAGGGGGCTGGAAACACCATATATTTT.